This T cell receptor beta chain was profiled in a study of blood T cells in healthy people across ages. V lost 4 bases and J 0 bases, leaving 16 bases between the germline ends. Germline values: CDR1 DFQATT, CDR2 SNEGSKA (reference sequence). The CDR3 consists of 15 residues. This clonotype occurred a few times. A J-beta primer mix and a sample-barcoded 5' primer were used in a second PCR of roughly 7 to 12 cycles. TCRdb re-called the 5' RACE reads through MiXCR, storing one row per CDR3 protein. The sample carries about a million distinct CDR3 sequences, roughly 50% recorded once. Sequencing was done on a sample of blood. This clonotype originated in a woman aged 55 to 70 in good health. This sequence joins TRBV20-1 and TRBJ2-7, with D unresolved. As DNA, the CDR3 is TGCAGTGCTACTAGTGGCCAAGAACACTCCTACGAGCAGTACTTC. Its protein is CSATSGQEHSYEQYF.